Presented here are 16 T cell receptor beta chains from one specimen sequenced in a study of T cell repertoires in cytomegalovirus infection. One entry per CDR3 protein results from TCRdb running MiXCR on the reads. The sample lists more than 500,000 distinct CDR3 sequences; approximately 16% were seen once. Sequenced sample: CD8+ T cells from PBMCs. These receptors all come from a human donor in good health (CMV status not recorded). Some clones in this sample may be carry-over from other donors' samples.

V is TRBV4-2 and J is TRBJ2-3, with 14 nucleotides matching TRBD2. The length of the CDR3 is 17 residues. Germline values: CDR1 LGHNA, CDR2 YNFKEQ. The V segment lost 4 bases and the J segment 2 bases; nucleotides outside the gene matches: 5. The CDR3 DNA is TGTGCCAGCAGCCCGAGGACTAGCGGGGGGCCCACAGATACGCAGTATTTT. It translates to CASSPRTSGGPTDTQYF.

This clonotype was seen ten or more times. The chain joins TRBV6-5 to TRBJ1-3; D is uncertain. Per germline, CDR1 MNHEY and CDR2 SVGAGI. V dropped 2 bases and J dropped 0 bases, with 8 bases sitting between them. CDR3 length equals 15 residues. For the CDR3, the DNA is TGTGCCAGCAGTTACCCCGTATACTCTGGAAACACCATATATTTT. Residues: CASSYPVYSGNTIYF.

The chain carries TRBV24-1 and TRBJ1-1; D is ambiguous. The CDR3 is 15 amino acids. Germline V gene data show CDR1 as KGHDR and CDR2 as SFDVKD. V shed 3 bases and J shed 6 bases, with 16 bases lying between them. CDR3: CATSDLRTARSEAFF. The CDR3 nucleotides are TGTGCCACCAGTGATCTGAGGACTGCAAGGTCTGAAGCTTTCTTT.

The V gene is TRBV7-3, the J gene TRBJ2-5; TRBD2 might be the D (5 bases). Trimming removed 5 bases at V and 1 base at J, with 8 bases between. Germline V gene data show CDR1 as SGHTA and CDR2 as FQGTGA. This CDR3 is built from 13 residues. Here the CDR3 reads CASSDEGQETQYF. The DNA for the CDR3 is TGTGCCAGCAGCGATGAGGGCCAAGAGACCCAGTACTTC.

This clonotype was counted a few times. The CDR3 DNA is TGCAGTGCTAGAACGGGACAGCATAATTCACCCCTCCACTTT. The encoded protein is CSARTGQHNSPLHF. V and J are TRBV20-1 and TRBJ1-6; 7 positions match TRBD1. The CDR3 has 14 residues. V shed 2 bases and J 5 bases; nucleotides not matched to a gene: 3. Per the germline V gene, CDR1 is DFQATT and CDR2 is SNEGSKA (reference sequence).

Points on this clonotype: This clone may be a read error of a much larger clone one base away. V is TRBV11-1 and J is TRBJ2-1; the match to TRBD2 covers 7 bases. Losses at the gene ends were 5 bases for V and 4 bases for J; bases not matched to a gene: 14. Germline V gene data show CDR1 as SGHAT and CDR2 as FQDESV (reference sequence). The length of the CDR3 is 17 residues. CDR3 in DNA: TGTGCCAGCAGCCCTGTTCGAACGGGGGGTAGTTACAATGAGCAGTTCTTC. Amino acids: CASSPVRTGGSYNEQFF.

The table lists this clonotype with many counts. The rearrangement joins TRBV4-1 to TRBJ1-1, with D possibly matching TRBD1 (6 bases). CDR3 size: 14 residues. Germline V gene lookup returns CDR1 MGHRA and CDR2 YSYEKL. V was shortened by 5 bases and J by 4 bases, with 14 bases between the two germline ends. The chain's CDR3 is CASSKGGPTTEAFF. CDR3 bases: TGCGCCAGCAGCAAGGGGGGTCCGACCACTGAAGCTTTCTTT.

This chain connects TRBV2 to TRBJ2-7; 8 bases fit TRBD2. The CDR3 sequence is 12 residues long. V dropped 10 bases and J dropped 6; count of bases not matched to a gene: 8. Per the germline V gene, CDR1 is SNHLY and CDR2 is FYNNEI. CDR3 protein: CATRGGLREQYF. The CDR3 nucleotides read TGTGCCACCCGGGGGGGGTTGCGCGAGCAGTACTTC.

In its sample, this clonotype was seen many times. CDR3 in DNA: TGTGCCAGCAGCCCCTACCGGCGGGACAGCAATCAGCCCCAGCATTTT. This encodes CASSPYRRDSNQPQHF. This chain uses TRBV7-8 with TRBJ1-5, with TRBD1 as a possible D gene (5 bases). V dropped 5 bases and J dropped 1 base, with 15 bases sitting between them. This CDR3 has 16 amino acids. Germline values: CDR1 SGHVS, CDR2 FQNEAQ.

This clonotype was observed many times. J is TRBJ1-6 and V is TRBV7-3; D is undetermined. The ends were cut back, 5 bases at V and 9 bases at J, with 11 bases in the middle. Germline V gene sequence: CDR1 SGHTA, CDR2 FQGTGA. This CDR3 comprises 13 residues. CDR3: CASSPEEGSPLHF. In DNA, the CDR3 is TGTGCCAGCAGCCCTGAGGAGGGTTCACCCCTCCACTTT.

The CDR3 bases are TGTGCCTGGAGTGCTCAGGGGAAATACGAGCAGTACTTC. Residues: CAWSAQGKYEQYF. The genes are TRBV30 and TRBJ2-7, with D maybe TRBD1 (6 bases). CDR1 and CDR2 (germline): GTSNPN, SVGIG (reference sequence). This CDR3 contains 13 residues. V dropped 1 base and J dropped 4 bases, with 11 bases sitting between them.

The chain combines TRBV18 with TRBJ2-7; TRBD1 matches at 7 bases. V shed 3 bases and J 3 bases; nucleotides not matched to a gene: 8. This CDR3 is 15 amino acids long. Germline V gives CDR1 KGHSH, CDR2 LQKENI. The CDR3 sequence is CASSPRTGYVYEQYF. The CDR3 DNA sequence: TGTGCCAGCTCACCTCGGACAGGCTACGTCTACGAGCAGTACTTC.

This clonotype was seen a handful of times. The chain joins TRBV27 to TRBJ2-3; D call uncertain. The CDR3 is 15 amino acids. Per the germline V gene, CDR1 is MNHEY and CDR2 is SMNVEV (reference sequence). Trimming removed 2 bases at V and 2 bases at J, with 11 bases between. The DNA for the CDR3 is TGTGCCAGCAGTTTAAACAGCTACCACACAGATACGCAGTATTTT. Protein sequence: CASSLNSYHTDTQYF.

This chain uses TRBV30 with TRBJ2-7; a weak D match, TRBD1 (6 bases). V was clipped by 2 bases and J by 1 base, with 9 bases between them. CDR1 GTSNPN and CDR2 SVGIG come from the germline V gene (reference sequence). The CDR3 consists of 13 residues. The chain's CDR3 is CAWSTGQSYEQYF. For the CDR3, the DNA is TGTGCCTGGAGTACCGGACAGTCCTACGAGCAGTACTTC.

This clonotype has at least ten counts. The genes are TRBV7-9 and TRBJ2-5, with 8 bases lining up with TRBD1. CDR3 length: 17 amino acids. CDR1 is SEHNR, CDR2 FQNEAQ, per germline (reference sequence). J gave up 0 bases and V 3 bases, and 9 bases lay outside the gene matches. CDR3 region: CASSFRGTGPYQETQYF. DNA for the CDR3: TGTGCCAGCAGCTTTCGCGGGACAGGTCCGTACCAAGAGACCCAGTACTTC. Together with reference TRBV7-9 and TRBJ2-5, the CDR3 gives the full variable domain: DTGVSQNPRHKITKRGQNVTFRCDPISEHNRLYWYRQTLGQGPEFLTYFQNEAQLEKSRLLSDRFSAERPKGSFSTLEIQRTEQGDSAMYLCASSFRGTGPYQETQYFGPGTRLLVL.

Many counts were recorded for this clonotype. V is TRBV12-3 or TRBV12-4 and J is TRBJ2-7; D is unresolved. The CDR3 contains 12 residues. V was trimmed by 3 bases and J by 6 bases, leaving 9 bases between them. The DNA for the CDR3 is TGTGCCAGCAGTTTTAGTCTTCTCGAGCAGTACTTC. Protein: CASSFSLLEQYF.